Listed here are 28 T cell receptor beta chains from one sample, sequenced in a study of T cells after somatic rescue of genetic block. Measured with immunoSEQ multiplex PCR; TCRdb has only the in-frame clones, and not every one. The repertoire consists of approximately 78,000 clones, with approximately 90% occurring once and the leading ten covering less than 3.5%. The sequencing sample was made of peripheral blood mononuclear cells (PBMCs). The receptors originated from a young man.

This chain joins TRBV19 and TRBJ1-1, with 9 bases lining up with TRBD1. Germline V gene sequence: CDR1 LNHDA, CDR2 SQIVND (reference sequence). Losses at the gene ends were 5 bases for V and 1 base for J; bases not matched to a gene: 2. This CDR3 is 14 amino acids long. Here the CDR3 reads CASSGGQGNTEAFF. The CDR3 DNA follows: TGTGCCAGTAGTGGGGGACAGGGGAACACTGAAGCTTTCTTT. Supplemented by reference TRBV19 and TRBJ1-1, the full variable domain reads DGGITQSPKYLFRKEGQNVTLSCEQNLNHDAMYWYRQDPGQGLRLIYYSQIVNDFQKGDIAEGYSVSREKKESFPLTVTSAQKNPTAFYLCASSGGQGNTEAFFGQGTRLTVV.

CDR3 nucleotide sequence: TGTGCCAGCTCACCACGGGCGGGACTACAAGAGACCCAGTACTTC. It encodes CASSPRAGLQETQYF. The rearrangement joins TRBV18 to TRBJ2-5; 7 nucleotides align to TRBD2. Germline CDR1 KGHSH, CDR2 LQKENI. The V segment lost 1 base and the J segment 2 bases; nucleotides outside the gene matches: 4. The CDR3 runs 15 residues. Filled out from reference TRBV18 and TRBJ2-5, the complete variable domain reads NAGVMQNPRHLVRRRGQEARLRCSPMKGHSHVYWYRQLPEEGLKFMVYLQKENIIDESGMPKERFSAEFPKEGPSILRIQQVVRGDSAAYFCASSPRAGLQETQYFGPGTRLLVL.

This clone was seen once. V usage is TRBV5-1 and J usage is TRBJ1-5; maybe TRBD1 (5 bases). This CDR3 spans 17 amino acids. Trimming shortened V by 4 bases and J by 2 bases, and 19 bases separated the two germline ends. From germline, CDR1 is SGHRS and CDR2 YFSETQ. CDR3 DNA: TGCGCCAGCAGCATTGACAGTCCTGCTCGGGGCAATCAGCCCCAGCATTTT. This sequence encodes CASSIDSPARGNQPQHF.

CDR3 sequence: CATADKQETQYF. CDR3 nucleotides: TGTGCCACCGCGGACAAGCAAGAGACCCAGTACTTC. J is TRBJ2-5 and V is TRBV19, with D possibly matching TRBD1 (5 bases). The CDR3 consists of 12 residues. With 10 bases removed from V and 2 bases from J, the gap between germline ends came to 11 bases. The germline V gene encodes CDR1 LNHDA and CDR2 SQIVND (reference sequence).

The chain recombines TRBV29-1 with TRBJ2-7; TRBD1 aligns across 11 bases. V lost 0 bases, J lost 2 bases, and 3 bases stayed unmatched. The CDR3 totals 15 residues. Germline CDR1 reads SQVTM; CDR2 reads ANQGSEA. The CDR3 nucleotides are TGCAGCGTTGAAGAAGGGACAGGGGGGGCCTACGAGCAGTACTTC. It translates to CSVEEGTGGAYEQYF.

The chain uses TRBV4-3 and TRBJ2-1, with a weak D call TRBD1 (5 bases). V dropped 3 bases and J dropped 3 bases, with 15 bases sitting between them. Germline loops: CDR1 LGHNA, CDR2 YSLEER. The CDR3 covers 16 residues. In DNA form, the CDR3 reads TGCGCCAGCAGCCAGCAACTGGGGCTCCTCTACAATGAGCAGTTCTTC. Its protein is CASSQQLGLLYNEQFF.

The rearrangement joins TRBV19 to TRBJ2-3; D uncertain. The CDR3 is made up of 12 amino acids. In germline, CDR1 is LNHDA, CDR2 SQIVND (reference sequence). Trimming removed 3 bases at V and 5 bases at J, with 6 bases between. CDR3 residues: CASSIREDTQYF. DNA for the CDR3: TGTGCCAGTAGTATTCGCGAAGATACGCAGTATTTT.

The chain uses TRBV6-6 and TRBJ1-2; TRBD1 is a possible D gene (5 bases). CDR3 length: 15 residues. Germline V gene data show CDR1 as MNHNY and CDR2 as SVGAGI (reference sequence). V gave up 6 bases and J gave up 5 bases, with 19 bases separating them. For the CDR3, the DNA is TGTGCCAGCAGCCTATCCGGGACGGAAAGATATGGCTACACCTTC. It codes for CASSLSGTERYGYTF.

The CDR3 sequence: CASSLRRMNTEAFF. The CDR3 DNA follows: TGTGCCAGCAGTTTACGGAGAATGAACACTGAAGCTTTCTTT. This rearrangement joins TRBV28 to TRBJ1-1; D ambiguous. V gave up 2 bases and J gave up 0 bases, with 7 bases separating them. Per the germline V gene, CDR1 is MDHEN and CDR2 is SYDVKM. The CDR3 length is 14 residues. Full variable domain (missing parts from reference TRBV28 and TRBJ1-1): DVKVTQSSRYLVKRTGEKVFLECVQDMDHENMFWYRQDPGLGLRLIYFSYDVKMKEKGDIPEGYSVSREKKERFSLILESASTNQTSMYLCASSLRRMNTEAFFGQGTRLTVV.

The chain employs TRBV27 and TRBJ2-5, with D perhaps matching TRBD2 (6 bases). Germline V gene lookup returns CDR1 MNHEY and CDR2 SMNVEV (reference sequence). V lost 5 bases and J 2 bases, leaving 12 bases between the germline ends. The CDR3 is made up of 14 amino acids. The CDR3 nucleotides read TGTGCCAGCAGTCCCTGGAGCGGGCAAGAGACCCAGTACTTC. This sequence encodes CASSPWSGQETQYF.

The chain uses TRBV6-5 and TRBJ1-1; D is ambiguous. The CDR3 totals 13 residues. V was pared by 5 bases and J by 1 base, with 8 bases between. CDR1 and CDR2 (germline): MNHEY, SVGAGI. This chain's CDR3 is CASSRAWNTEAFF. Here the CDR3 DNA reads TGTGCCAGCAGTCGCGCTTGGAACACTGAAGCTTTCTTT.

J is TRBJ2-3 and V is TRBV5-1, with 7 bases aligning to TRBD2. The CDR3 sequence is 15 residues long. Germline CDR1 and CDR2: SGHRS and YFSETQ. After removal of 4 bases from V and 1 base from J, the junction contained 6 bases not matched to a gene. CDR3 nucleotides: TGCGCCAGCAGCCACCAAAGCGGGGGCACAGATACGCAGTATTTT. Translated: CASSHQSGGTDTQYF. The variable domain in full, with the rest retrieved from reference TRBV5-1 and TRBJ2-3, is KAGVTQTPRYLIKTRGQQVTLSCSPISGHRSVSWYQQTPGQGLQFLFEYFSETQRNKGNFPGRFSGRQFSNSRSEMNVSTLELGDSALYLCASSHQSGGTDTQYFGPGTRLTVL.

The rearrangement links TRBV5-1 to TRBJ1-2, with 8 bases identical to TRBD1. V trimming: 0 bases; J trimming: 7 bases; junction bases outside the gene matches: 5. This CDR3 comprises 14 residues. Germline CDR1 reads SGHRS; CDR2 reads YFSETQ. In DNA form, the CDR3 reads TGCGCCAGCAGCTTGGCGGGACAGGTCTCTGGCTACACCTTC. Translating gives CASSLAGQVSGYTF.

The J gene is TRBJ2-3, the V gene TRBV19; no firm D call. The ends were cut back, 1 base at V and 2 bases at J, with 13 bases in the middle. This CDR3 spans 16 amino acids. Germline V CDR1 and CDR2: LNHDA, SQIVND (reference sequence). The CDR3 DNA reads as TGTGCCAGTAGTATAGCGAGGCGAACCAACACAGATACGCAGTATTTT. It is translated as CASSIARRTNTDTQYF.

J is TRBJ2-1 and V is TRBV5-4; 8 nucleotides agree with TRBD2. The J segment lost 7 bases and the V segment lost 4 bases, leaving 13 bases of the junction unmatched. Germline loops: CDR1 SGHNT, CDR2 YYREEE (reference sequence). The CDR3 runs 16 residues. The CDR3 sequence is CASSPTGGPGRNEQFF. For the CDR3, the DNA is TGTGCCAGCAGCCCGACGGGAGGGCCCGGAAGAAATGAGCAGTTCTTC.

The chain carries TRBV30 and TRBJ1-2; 9 bases map to TRBD1. V lost 4 bases to trimming and J lost 8 bases; unmatched junction nucleotides: 8. There are 13 residues in the CDR3. CDR1 GTSNPN and CDR2 SVGIG come from the germline V gene (reference sequence). The DNA of the CDR3 is TGTGCCTGGACTCCGACAGGGGGGACCGGCTACACCTTC. Its protein is CAWTPTGGTGYTF.

This clone was observed a handful of times. The genes are TRBV5-4 and TRBJ2-1; 15 bases agree with TRBD2. V gave up 3 bases and J gave up 7 bases; unmatched junction bases: 8. Germline CDR1 SGHNT, CDR2 YYREEE (reference sequence). The CDR3 has 17 residues. CDR3 in DNA: TGTGCCAGCAGCTGGGGACTAGCGGGAGGTGATGGGAATGAGCAGTTCTTC. It specifies CASSWGLAGGDGNEQFF.

The V gene is TRBV5-4, the J gene TRBJ2-7, with D maybe TRBD2 (6 bases). Trimming removed 3 bases from V and 7 bases from J, with 11 bases in between. Germline CDR1 is SGHNT and CDR2 is YYREEE (reference sequence). This CDR3 region has 12 residues. The chain's CDR3 is CASSWREREQYF. CDR3 in DNA: TGTGCCAGCAGCTGGCGGGAACGGGAGCAGTACTTC.

CDR3 in amino acids: CATSRQSLSNEQFF. The CDR3 nucleotides are TGTGCCACCAGCCGACAGTCTTTGTCCAATGAGCAGTTCTTC. The chain uses TRBV15 and TRBJ2-1; possibly TRBD1 for D (5 bases). Germline CDR1 reads LNHNV; CDR2 reads YYDKDF (reference sequence). The CDR3 runs to 14 residues. V dropped 5 bases and J dropped 6 bases, with 14 bases sitting between them.

V and J are TRBV7-2 and TRBJ2-7; perhaps TRBD2 as D (6 bases). The CDR3 loop spans 15 amino acids. V was shortened by 1 base and J by 0 bases, with 10 bases between the two germline ends. The germline CDR1 and CDR2 sequences are SGHTA and FQGNSA. CDR3 DNA: TGTGCCAGCAGCTTAGTAGGGAGGAGCTCCTACGAGCAGTACTTC. This codes for CASSLVGRSSYEQYF.

V usage is TRBV7-9 and J usage is TRBJ2-1, with 7 bases matching TRBD1. The CDR3 is 16 residues long. Germline V lookup: CDR1 SEHNR, CDR2 FQNEAQ (reference sequence). The V gene end was trimmed by 2 bases and the J gene end by 6 bases; junction bases not matched to a gene: 10. Here the CDR3 DNA reads TGTGCCAGCAGCTTATCCGGGACAGCCTATTTCAATGAGCAGTTCTTC. Encoded protein: CASSLSGTAYFNEQFF.

The chain combines TRBV19 with TRBJ2-7, with 10 nucleotides matching TRBD1. Germline V gene data show CDR1 as LNHDA and CDR2 as SQIVND (reference sequence). Unmatched junction bases numbered 4, after V lost 3 bases and J lost 2 bases. The CDR3 covers 15 residues. The CDR3 sequence: CASSMGQGSTYEQYF. CDR3 bases: TGTGCCAGTAGTATGGGACAGGGGTCCACCTACGAGCAGTACTTC.

J is TRBJ2-3 and V is TRBV10-1; D is perhaps TRBD2 (6 bases). Germline CDR1 reads WNHNN; CDR2 reads SYGVQD (reference sequence). V was cut by 0 bases and J by 5 bases, with 12 bases left in between. The CDR3 is 15 residues long. The CDR3 is CASSESSGPGDTQYF. The CDR3 DNA is TGCGCCAGCAGTGAGTCTAGCGGCCCCGGAGATACGCAGTATTTT.

This CDR3 is CASSSKLIYYNEQFF. CDR3 DNA sequence: TGTGCCAGCAGCTCCAAGTTGATTTACTACAATGAGCAGTTCTTC. J is TRBJ2-1 and V is TRBV7-9; unclear D gene. The ends were cut back, 4 bases at V and 3 bases at J, with 13 bases in the middle. There are 15 residues in the CDR3. Germline lookup yields CDR1 SEHNR and CDR2 FQNEAQ (reference sequence). The full variable domain, its missing parts supplied by reference TRBV7-9 and TRBJ2-1, is DTGVSQNPRHKITKRGQNVTFRCDPISEHNRLYWYRQTLGQGPEFLTYFQNEAQLEKSRLLSDRFSAERPKGSFSTLEIQRTEQGDSAMYLCASSSKLIYYNEQFFGPGTRLTVL.

The rearrangement links TRBV25-1 to TRBJ2-1, with TRBD1 matching 10 bases. Germline values: CDR1 MGHDK, CDR2 SYGVNS. The CDR3 spans 16 residues. Trimming removed 1 base from V and 6 bases from J; junction bases left unmatched: 6. The DNA of the CDR3 is TGTGCCAGCAGTGAATCGACAGGGGGCAGGAGCAATGAGCAGTTCTTC. It is translated as CASSESTGGRSNEQFF.

V usage is TRBV5-1 and J usage is TRBJ2-2; no clear D. Trimming removed 9 bases from V and 3 bases from J, with 12 bases in between. In germline, CDR1 is SGHRS, CDR2 YFSETQ. This CDR3 has 13 amino acids. The CDR3 DNA reads TGCGCCACGAGCAAAACGCACACCGGGGAGCTGTTTTTT. This sequence encodes CATSKTHTGELFF.

V is TRBV5-1 and J is TRBJ1-3; D gene unclear. CDR1 and CDR2 (germline): SGHRS, YFSETQ. Trimming left V 0 bases short and J 4 bases short, with 14 bases between. This CDR3 comprises 16 residues. CDR3 DNA: TGCGCCAGCAGCTTGGGCTCCGGAGACCTAGGAAACACCATATATTTT. This codes for CASSLGSGDLGNTIYF.

This sequence joins TRBV6-5 and TRBJ2-7; 8 bases fit TRBD1. J lost 5 bases, V lost 6 bases, and 6 bases had no gene match. The CDR3 totals 13 residues. The V gene's germline CDR1 is MNHEY and CDR2 SVGAGI. Here the CDR3 DNA reads TGTGCCAGCAGCCGGACAGGGACCCACGAGCAGTACTTC. Residues: CASSRTGTHEQYF.